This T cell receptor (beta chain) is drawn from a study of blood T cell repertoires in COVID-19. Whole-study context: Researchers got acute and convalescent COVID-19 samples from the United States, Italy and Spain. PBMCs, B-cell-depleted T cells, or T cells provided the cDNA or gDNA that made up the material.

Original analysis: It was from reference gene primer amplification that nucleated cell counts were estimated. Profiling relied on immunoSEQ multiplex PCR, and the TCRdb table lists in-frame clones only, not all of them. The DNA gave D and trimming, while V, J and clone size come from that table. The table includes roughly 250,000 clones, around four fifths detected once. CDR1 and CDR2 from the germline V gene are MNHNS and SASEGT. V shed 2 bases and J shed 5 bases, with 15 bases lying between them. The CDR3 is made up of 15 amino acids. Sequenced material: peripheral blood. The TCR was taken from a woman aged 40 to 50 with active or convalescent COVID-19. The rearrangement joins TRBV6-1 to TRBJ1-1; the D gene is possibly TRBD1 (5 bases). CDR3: CASSEIRLQGTEAFF. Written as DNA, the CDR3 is TGTGCCAGCAGTGAAATCAGACTGCAGGGAACTGAAGCTTTCTTT.